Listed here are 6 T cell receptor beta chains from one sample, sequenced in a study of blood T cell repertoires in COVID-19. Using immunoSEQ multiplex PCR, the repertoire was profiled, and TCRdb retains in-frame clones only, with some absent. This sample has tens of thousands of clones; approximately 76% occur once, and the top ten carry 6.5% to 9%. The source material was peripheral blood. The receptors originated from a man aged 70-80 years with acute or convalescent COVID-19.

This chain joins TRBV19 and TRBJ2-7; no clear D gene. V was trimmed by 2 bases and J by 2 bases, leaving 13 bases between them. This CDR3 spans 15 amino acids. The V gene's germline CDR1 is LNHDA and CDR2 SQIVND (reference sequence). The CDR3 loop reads CASSIHEKRPYEQYF. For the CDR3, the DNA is TGTGCCAGTAGTATACATGAGAAGAGGCCCTACGAGCAGTACTTC.

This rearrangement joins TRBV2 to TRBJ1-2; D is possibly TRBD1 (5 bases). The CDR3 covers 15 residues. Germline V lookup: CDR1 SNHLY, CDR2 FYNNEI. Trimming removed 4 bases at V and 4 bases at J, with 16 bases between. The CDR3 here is CASSAEDTASYGYTF. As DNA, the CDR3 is TGTGCCAGCAGTGCCGAGGACACCGCAAGCTATGGCTACACCTTC. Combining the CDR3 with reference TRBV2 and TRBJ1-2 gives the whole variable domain EPEVTQTPSHQVTQMGQEVILRCVPISNHLYFYWYRQILGQKVEFLVSFYNNEISEKSEIFDDQFSVERPDGSNFTLKIRSTKLEDSAMYFCASSAEDTASYGYTFGSGTRLTVV.

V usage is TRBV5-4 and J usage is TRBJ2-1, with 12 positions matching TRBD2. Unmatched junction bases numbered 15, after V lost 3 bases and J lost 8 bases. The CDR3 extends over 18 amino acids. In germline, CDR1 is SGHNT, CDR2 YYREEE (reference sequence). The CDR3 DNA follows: TGTGCCAGCAGCTCCCTCATGCTAGCGGGAGGGTCTCGCTATGAGCAGTTCTTC. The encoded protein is CASSSLMLAGGSRYEQFF.

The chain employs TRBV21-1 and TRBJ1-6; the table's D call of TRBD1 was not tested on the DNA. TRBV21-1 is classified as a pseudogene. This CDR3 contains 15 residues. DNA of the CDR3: TGTGCCAGCGAACAGGGGAGCTCCTATAATTCACCCCTCCACTTT. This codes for CASEQGSSYNSPLHF.

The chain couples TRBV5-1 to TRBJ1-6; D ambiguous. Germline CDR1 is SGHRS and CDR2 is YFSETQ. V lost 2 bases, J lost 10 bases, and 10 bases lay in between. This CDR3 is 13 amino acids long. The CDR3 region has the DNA TGCGCCAGCAGCTTAGCAAGAGAGTCACCCCTCCACTTT. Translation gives CASSLARESPLHF.

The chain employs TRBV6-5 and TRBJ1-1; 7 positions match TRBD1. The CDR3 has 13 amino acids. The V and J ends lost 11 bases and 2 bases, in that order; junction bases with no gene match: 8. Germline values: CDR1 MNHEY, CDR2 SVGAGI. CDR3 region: CAAHRGHNTEAFF. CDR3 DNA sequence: TGTGCCGCTCACAGGGGCCACAACACTGAAGCTTTCTTT.